One sample yielded the 12 T cell receptor beta chains listed below, sequenced in a study of blood T cell repertoires in COVID-19. The assay was immunoSEQ multiplex PCR, and TCRdb's table has in-frame clones only and misses some. The sample lists over 95,000 clones, about 85% occurring once. Sequencing used peripheral blood. Receptors were obtained from a woman aged 55-70 years with COVID-19, enrolled during active disease.

V is TRBV2 and J is TRBJ1-2; D ambiguous. The V end lost 8 bases, the J end lost 3 bases, and 10 bases lay between the germline ends. Germline lookup yields CDR1 SNHLY and CDR2 FYNNEI. The CDR3 spans 12 residues. The CDR3 here is CASSAVDYGYTF. The CDR3 bases are TGTGCCAGCTCCGCGGTAGACTATGGCTACACCTTC. The full variable domain, rest sourced from reference TRBV2 and TRBJ1-2, is EPEVTQTPSHQVTQMGQEVILRCVPISNHLYFYWYRQILGQKVEFLVSFYNNEISEKSEIFDDQFSVERPDGSNFTLKIRSTKLEDSAMYFCASSAVDYGYTFGSGTRLTVV.

In DNA form, the CDR3 reads TGTGCCAGCAGTTCACAGGGGGCTTTGAGGGGCTACACCTTC. It encodes CASSSQGALRGYTF. The V call is TRBV6-5, the J call TRBJ1-2; 9 nucleotides match TRBD1. The CDR3 is made up of 14 amino acids. Trimming removed 4 bases from V and 8 bases from J; junction bases left unmatched: 8. Germline loops: CDR1 MNHEY, CDR2 SVGAGI.

The chain links TRBV29-1 to TRBJ1-2; weak D call: TRBD1 (6 bases). V lost 0 bases and J lost 3, with 17 bases in between. Germline CDR1 is SQVTM and CDR2 is ANQGSEA. The CDR3 is made up of 16 amino acids. The CDR3 is CSVEEPLGGADYGYTF. The CDR3 nucleotides are TGCAGCGTTGAAGAGCCCTTGGGGGGGGCTGACTATGGCTACACCTTC.

The chain employs TRBV3-1 (or the pseudogene TRBV3-2) and TRBJ1-4, with D unclear. The CDR3 contains 14 residues. CDR1 and CDR2 from the germline V gene are LGHDT and YNNKEL (reference sequence). Deletions cut 5 bases from V and 7 bases from J, with 14 bases between. Written as DNA, the CDR3 is TGTGCCAGCAGCTCGCGGGCGCTAAGTGAAAAACTGTTTTTT. It specifies CASSSRALSEKLFF.

The chain joins TRBV18 to TRBJ1-1; tentative D call: TRBD1 (6 bases). The CDR3 is 12 amino acids. Trimming cost V 3 bases and J 6 bases, with 8 bases left between them. Germline V gives CDR1 KGHSH, CDR2 LQKENI. The CDR3 nucleotides are TGTGCCAGCTCACCCACAGGGTCTGAAGCTTTCTTT. Translated, it gives CASSPTGSEAFF.

The gene calls are TRBV9 and TRBJ2-3; D ambiguous. Per the germline V gene, CDR1 is SGDLS and CDR2 is YYNGEE. V dropped 0 bases and J dropped 2 bases, with 10 bases sitting between them. This CDR3 spans 15 amino acids. In nucleotides, the CDR3 is TGTGCCAGCAGCGTAGGGGCTATATACACAGATACGCAGTATTTT. It yields the protein CASSVGAIYTDTQYF.

The chain couples TRBV5-8 to TRBJ1-2, with D possibly matching TRBD1 (6 bases). CDR1 and CDR2 from the germline V gene are SGHTS and YDEGEE. This CDR3 contains 16 residues. V lost 2 bases and J lost 2, with 16 bases in between. CDR3 loop: CASSLGRATGNYGYTF. The CDR3 bases are TGTGCCAGCAGCTTAGGTCGAGCGACAGGAAACTATGGCTACACCTTC. The full variable domain, completed using reference TRBV5-8 and TRBJ1-2, is EAGVTQSPTHLIKTRGQQATLRCSPISGHTSVYWYQQALGLGLQFLLWYDEGEERNRGNFPPRFSGRQFPNYSSELNVNALELEDSALYLCASSLGRATGNYGYTFGSGTRLTVV.

This chain joins TRBV5-1 and TRBJ2-1; 7 bases match TRBD1. Germline lookup yields CDR1 SGHRS and CDR2 YFSETQ. After removal of 2 bases from V and 5 bases from J, the junction contained 1 base not matched to a gene. The CDR3 sequence is 13 residues long. The CDR3 is CASSFGTDNEQFF. CDR3 DNA sequence: TGCGCCAGCAGCTTCGGGACAGACAATGAGCAGTTCTTC.

The chain carries TRBV19 and TRBJ1-2; D unresolved. CDR3 length equals 16 residues. V lost 6 bases to trimming and J lost 4 bases, with 21 bases between them. Germline V lookup: CDR1 LNHDA, CDR2 SQIVND (reference sequence). CDR3 residues: CASRPLFRSVGYGYTF. The CDR3 region has the DNA TGTGCCAGTAGACCTCTATTCCGGTCTGTTGGCTATGGCTACACCTTC.

CDR3 DNA sequence: TGTGCCAGCAGCACGGACAGATCTGGGGCCAACGTCCTGACTTTC. Its translation: CASSTDRSGANVLTF. This chain uses TRBV6-5 with TRBJ2-6; the D gene is possibly TRBD1 (6 bases). CDR1 and CDR2 from the germline V gene are MNHEY and SVGAGI. V was shortened by 6 bases and J by 1 base, with 10 bases between the two germline ends. The CDR3 is made up of 15 amino acids.

This clone was observed a single time. The V call is TRBV6-5, the J call TRBJ1-2; D ambiguous. The CDR3 extends over 12 amino acids. V lost 0 bases to trimming and J lost 8 bases, with 7 bases between them. Germline CDR1 is MNHEY and CDR2 is SVGAGI. The CDR3 nucleotides are TGTGCCAGCAGTTACTCGACGGGGGGCTACACCTTC. Protein: CASSYSTGGYTF.

The chain combines TRBV6-5 with TRBJ1-1, with D hard to call. With 2 bases removed from V and 0 bases from J, the gap between germline ends came to 7 bases. CDR3 length: 14 amino acids. Per germline, CDR1 MNHEY and CDR2 SVGAGI. Here the CDR3 reads CASSYSHLNTEAFF. As DNA, the CDR3 is TGTGCCAGCAGTTACAGCCACCTGAACACTGAAGCTTTCTTT.